The 15 T cell receptor beta chains presented below share a single source sample, sequenced in a study of blood T cells in healthy people across ages. The second PCR ran about 7 to 12 cycles with a sample-barcoded 5' primer and J-beta primers. MiXCR, applied by TCRdb to the 5' RACE reads, yields one record per CDR3 protein. This sample carries 780,000 or so distinct CDR3 sequences, just over 55% of them seen once, and the ten largest clones take about a quarter. The sequenced material came from blood. The receptors shown here come from a man in his forties in good health.

The chain recombines TRBV29-1 with TRBJ2-7; D remains unclear. This CDR3 has 13 residues. The V gene's germline CDR1 is SQVTM and CDR2 ANQGSEA. The V end lost 4 bases, the J end lost 2 bases, and 12 bases lay between the germline ends. DNA of the CDR3: TGCAGCGTTGGCCGGGCATCGACCTACGAGCAGTACTTC. Its protein is CSVGRASTYEQYF.

This clonotype was picked up a small number of times. The gene calls are TRBV5-4 and TRBJ2-3, with TRBD2 matching 8 bases. The germline gives CDR1 SGHNT, CDR2 YYREEE (reference sequence). This CDR3 spans 15 amino acids. V lost 0 bases to trimming and J lost 2 bases; unmatched junction nucleotides: 2. The CDR3 reads CASSLAGGITDTQYF. The DNA for the CDR3 is TGTGCCAGCAGCTTGGCGGGGGGGATCACAGATACGCAGTATTTT.

The V and J genes are TRBV6-5 and TRBJ2-1; TRBD1 aligns across 7 bases. Trimming cost V 2 bases and J 5 bases; bases outside gene matches: 6. Germline V gives CDR1 MNHEY, CDR2 SVGAGI. The CDR3 is 15 residues long. CDR3 nucleotides: TGTGCCAGCAGTTACCGGACAGGCGGTAACAATGAGCAGTTCTTC. This sequence encodes CASSYRTGGNNEQFF.

This clonotype turned up a few times. The V and J genes are TRBV4-2 and TRBJ1-2, with unresolved D. CDR3 size: 15 residues. Germline CDR1 reads LGHNA; CDR2 reads YNFKEQ. V gave up 1 base and J gave up 2 bases, with 11 bases separating them. The CDR3 coding sequence is TGTGCCAGCAGCCAAGGGGCAGGAGTCAACTATGGCTACACCTTC. This encodes CASSQGAGVNYGYTF.

This clonotype has only one observation. The J gene is TRBJ1-6, the V gene TRBV28, with D unresolved. There are 18 residues in the CDR3. CDR1 and CDR2 (germline): MDHEN, SYDVKM. V lost 2 bases and J 7 bases, leaving 21 bases between the germline ends. The CDR3 region is CASSLRTFTLPWNSPLHF. For the CDR3, the DNA is TGTGCCAGCAGTTTACGGACCTTTACTCTCCCATGGAATTCACCCCTCCACTTT.

This clonotype has just a few counts. V and J are TRBV28 and TRBJ2-5, with D tentatively TRBD1 (5 bases). Germline V gene sequence: CDR1 MDHEN, CDR2 SYDVKM. Trimming stripped 7 bases from V and 2 bases from J, with 14 bases between. This CDR3 has 14 amino acids. DNA for the CDR3: TGTGCCAGCACCGCCAGGGAATGGCAAGAGACCCAGTACTTC. This translates into CASTAREWQETQYF.

The chain recombines TRBV5-1 with TRBJ1-2; D is possibly TRBD1 (6 bases). Germline CDR1 and CDR2: SGHRS and YFSETQ. V was trimmed by 4 bases and J by 1 base, leaving 11 bases between them. This CDR3 has 14 residues. The CDR3: CASSGRGLNYGYTF. CDR3 nucleotide sequence: TGCGCCAGCAGCGGCAGGGGACTTAACTATGGCTACACCTTC.

The V and J genes are TRBV20-1 and TRBJ2-3; TRBD2 might be the D (6 bases). The germline CDR1 and CDR2 sequences are DFQATT and SNEGSKA (reference sequence). Trimming left V 6 bases short and J 2 bases short, with 18 bases between. The CDR3 consists of 15 residues. Here the CDR3 reads CSAQFMRDYTDTQYF. CDR3 DNA sequence: TGCAGTGCCCAATTTATGCGGGATTACACAGATACGCAGTATTTT.

This clonotype was detected only a few times. CDR3 nucleotide sequence: TGTGCCAGCAGCAACAGGGAGGCGGATGGCTACACCTTC. Amino acids: CASSNREADGYTF. The J gene is TRBJ1-2, the V gene TRBV27; possible D gene TRBD1, 6 bases. CDR1 and CDR2 (germline): MNHEY, SMNVEV (reference sequence). V lost 6 bases and J 6 bases, leaving 14 bases between the germline ends. The CDR3 spans 13 residues.

The genes are TRBV12-3 or TRBV12-4 and TRBJ2-5, with TRBD2 matching 11 bases. The CDR3 covers 16 residues. J gave up 0 bases and V 3 bases, and 3 bases lay outside the gene matches. DNA of the CDR3: TGTGCCAGCAGTTTGGCGGGACTAGCGGACCAAGAGACCCAGTACTTC. Residues: CASSLAGLADQETQYF.

The gene calls are TRBV15 and TRBJ2-3, with D maybe TRBD1 (6 bases). The V end lost 5 bases, the J end lost 4 bases, and 10 bases lay between the germline ends. The CDR3 is 13 amino acids. The germline CDR1 and CDR2 sequences are LNHNV and YYDKDF (reference sequence). CDR3 amino acids: CATSVRGSDTQYF. The CDR3 nucleotides read TGTGCCACCAGCGTCAGGGGCTCAGATACGCAGTATTTT.

This sequence joins TRBV5-1 and TRBJ2-7; D may be TRBD1 (5 bases). V lost 4 bases, J lost 5 bases, and 10 bases lay in between. Germline V gene data show CDR1 as SGHRS and CDR2 as YFSETQ. The CDR3 loop spans 12 amino acids. This CDR3 is CASSEQANEQYF. The CDR3 region has the DNA TGCGCCAGCAGCGAACAGGCGAACGAGCAGTACTTC.

This chain uses TRBV29-1 with TRBJ2-7; 13 bases are shared with TRBD2. With 5 bases clipped from V and 5 bases from J, the junction kept 21 bases outside the gene matches. Germline V gives CDR1 SQVTM, CDR2 ANQGSEA. This CDR3 has 19 residues. CDR3 DNA sequence: TGCAGCGTTTTATTTCCGGGACTAGCGGGGCCACCCTCCTACAACGAGCAGTACTTC. It is translated as CSVLFPGLAGPPSYNEQYF.

A single count supports this clonotype. J is TRBJ1-2 and V is TRBV5-1; maybe TRBD1 (5 bases). Trimming took off 3 bases at V and 5 bases at J, with 20 bases between the two ends. The CDR3 has 16 amino acids. The germline gives CDR1 SGHRS, CDR2 YFSETQ. CDR3 protein: CASSSAKWGITYGYTF. The CDR3 DNA is TGCGCCAGCAGCTCGGCCAAGTGGGGGATAACGTATGGCTACACCTTC.

The chain uses TRBV3-1 and TRBJ2-3, with 12 bases identical to TRBD2. Trimming at V came to 3 bases and at J to 7 bases, leaving 8 bases not matched to a gene. The CDR3 is 16 amino acids. Germline values: CDR1 LGHDT, CDR2 YNNKEL (reference sequence). CDR3 protein: CASSHGLAGRRNTQYF. The CDR3 nucleotides are TGTGCCAGCAGCCACGGACTAGCGGGGAGGAGGAATACGCAGTATTTT.